The 21 T cell receptor beta chains in this list originate from one sample, sequenced in a study of T cells in localized non-small cell lung cancer. The protocol was immunoSEQ multiplex PCR, while the TCRdb copy is restricted to in-frame clones and leaves out a portion. This table holds approximately 89,000 clones, around 82% found once. The sequencing here drew on PBMCs, taken before any cancer treatment. All receptors come from a man aged 40-75 years with stage II squamous cell lung carcinoma.

The chain combines TRBV6-5 with TRBJ2-6, with a possible D match to TRBD1 (6 bases). V lost 5 bases, J lost 4 bases, and 12 bases lay in between. The length of the CDR3 is 15 residues. Germline CDR1 and CDR2: MNHEY and SVGAGI. The CDR3, as DNA: TGTGCCAGCAGTACAGGGCGAAAAGGGGCCAACGTCCTGACTTTC. This translates into CASSTGRKGANVLTF.

The rearrangement links TRBV4-2 to TRBJ2-7, with 9 bases lining up with TRBD1. This CDR3 is 15 amino acids long. Germline V gene sequence: CDR1 LGHNA, CDR2 YNFKEQ. V shed 1 base, J shed 1 base, and the junction held 2 bases outside the gene matches. Written as DNA, the CDR3 is TGTGCCAGCAGCCAAGTGACAGGGGGGTCCTACGAGCAGTACTTC. This encodes CASSQVTGGSYEQYF.

A note on this clone: Additional DNA sequences in this sample encode the identical CDR3. The genes are TRBV7-2 and TRBJ1-2, with 8 bases that match TRBD1. In germline, CDR1 is SGHTA, CDR2 FQGNSA. With V trimmed by 4 bases and J by 8 bases, 6 bases remained unmatched. The CDR3 runs to 13 residues. CDR3 sequence reads: CASSSDRAGGYTF. CDR3 DNA: TGTGCCAGCAGCTCGGACAGGGCGGGGGGCTACACCTTC. Looking up the rest from reference TRBV7-2 and TRBJ1-2 gives the full variable domain: GAGVSQSPSNKVTEKGKDVELRCDPISGHTALYWYRQSLGQGLEFLIYFQGNSAPDKSGLPSDRFSAERTGGSVSTLTIQRTQQEDSAVYLCASSSDRAGGYTFGSGTRLTVV.

The genes are TRBV6-5 and TRBJ1-1; 8 bases match TRBD1. This CDR3 has 14 residues. Germline loops: CDR1 MNHEY, CDR2 SVGAGI. V shed 6 bases, J shed 1 base, and the junction held 4 bases outside the gene matches. CDR3 DNA sequence: TGTGCCAGCAGAACAGGGGGTCCGAACACTGAAGCTTTCTTT. Protein sequence: CASRTGGPNTEAFF.

V gene TRBV5-1 combines with J gene TRBJ1-6, with TRBD1 as a possible D gene (6 bases). The CDR3 totals 15 residues. V was cut by 2 bases and J by 6 bases, with 12 bases left in between. CDR1 and CDR2 (germline): SGHRS, YFSETQ. CDR3 DNA: TGCGCCAGCAGCTTTGGGACACGGGTTAATTCACCCCTCCACTTT. Its translation is CASSFGTRVNSPLHF.

This chain connects TRBV6-1 to TRBJ1-1; 9 bases are a match to TRBD1. The CDR3 totals 15 residues. CDR1 and CDR2 (germline): MNHNS, SASEGT. J gave up 3 bases and V 4 bases, and 6 bases lay outside the gene matches. The CDR3 loop is CASSAFTGGDTEAFF. The CDR3 nucleotides are TGTGCCAGCAGTGCATTCACAGGGGGCGACACTGAAGCTTTCTTT.

The chain couples TRBV5-1 to TRBJ2-7; 9 bases map to TRBD2. This CDR3 has 19 amino acids. CDR1 is SGHRS, CDR2 YFSETQ, per germline. V dropped 0 bases and J dropped 0; count of bases not matched to a gene: 13. DNA for the CDR3: TGCGCCAGCAGCTTGGGGGTTGCCCTAGCGGGGATTAGCTCCTACGAGCAGTACTTC. Protein: CASSLGVALAGISSYEQYF.

This clone was detected only a few times. J is TRBJ2-3 and V is TRBV6-1, with D possibly TRBD1 on 7 matching bases. Trimming stripped 6 bases from V and 8 bases from J, with 21 bases between. The germline V gene encodes CDR1 MNHNS and CDR2 SASEGT. CDR3 size: 15 residues. CDR3 in amino acids: CASSNRQGGRSTQYF. The CDR3 region has the DNA TGTGCCAGCAGCAACAGACAGGGAGGCAGGAGTACGCAGTATTTT.

The chain links TRBV10-3 to TRBJ1-1; D perhaps matches TRBD1 (6 bases). CDR1 ENHRY and CDR2 SYGVKD come from the germline V gene. CDR3 length: 15 amino acids. Deletions cut 0 bases from V and 7 bases from J, with 15 bases between. The CDR3 here is CAISESQGKMGEAFF. The CDR3 region has the DNA TGTGCCATCAGTGAGTCGCAGGGGAAGATGGGTGAAGCTTTCTTT.

This clone was seen just once. The chain recombines TRBV7-8 with TRBJ2-5, with 7 nucleotides matching TRBD1. Germline V lookup: CDR1 SGHVS, CDR2 FQNEAQ. The CDR3 sequence is 12 residues long. Unmatched junction bases numbered 0, after V lost 4 bases and J lost 4 bases. The CDR3 coding sequence is TGTGCCAGCAGCTCAGGGGGAGAGACCCAGTACTTC. Amino acid sequence: CASSSGGETQYF.

The V and J genes are TRBV7-9 and TRBJ2-7; D not certain. V lost 4 bases, J lost 7 bases, and 14 bases lay in between. Germline assignment: CDR1 SEHNR and CDR2 FQNEAQ (reference sequence). The CDR3 extends over 13 amino acids. The CDR3 sequence: CASSSGVAGEQYF. For the CDR3, the DNA is TGTGCCAGCAGCTCTGGTGTGGCAGGAGAGCAGTACTTC.

J is TRBJ1-5 and V is TRBV27; 8 bases match TRBD1. This CDR3 comprises 15 residues. V gave up 5 bases and J gave up 4 bases; unmatched junction bases: 7. CDR1 is MNHEY and CDR2 is SMNVEV in the germline V gene (reference sequence). CDR3 sequence reads: CASSASRQGNQPQHF. CDR3 bases: TGTGCCAGCAGTGCCTCCCGACAGGGGAATCAGCCCCAGCATTTT.

V and J are TRBV28 and TRBJ1-5, with TRBD1 as a possible D gene (6 bases). This CDR3 has 15 amino acids. Germline CDR1 reads MDHEN; CDR2 reads SYDVKM. Trimming cost V 4 bases and J 3 bases, with 13 bases left between them. The DNA for the CDR3 is TGTGCCAGCAGTTCCAGGGGCGAGATCAATCAGCCCCAGCATTTT. This codes for CASSSRGEINQPQHF. Full variable domain (outside the CDR3, taken from reference TRBV28 and TRBJ1-5): DVKVTQSSRYLVKRTGEKVFLECVQDMDHENMFWYRQDPGLGLRLIYFSYDVKMKEKGDIPEGYSVSREKKERFSLILESASTNQTSMYLCASSSRGEINQPQHFGDGTRLSIL.

The chain links TRBV28 to TRBJ1-1; no firm D call. This CDR3 contains 13 residues. V lost 4 bases and J lost 5, with 11 bases in between. The germline V gene encodes CDR1 MDHEN and CDR2 SYDVKM. The CDR3: CASSWTPRTEAFF. CDR3 coding DNA: TGTGCCAGCAGTTGGACTCCCCGGACTGAAGCTTTCTTT.

The chain couples TRBV7-6 to TRBJ1-1, with TRBD1 identical over 7 bases. From germline, CDR1 is SGHVS and CDR2 FNYEAQ. The J segment lost 0 bases and the V segment lost 5 bases, leaving 6 bases of the junction unmatched. The CDR3 sequence is 15 residues long. CDR3 nucleotides: TGTGCCAGCAGCCTACGACAGGGAGTGAACACTGAAGCTTTCTTT. It is translated as CASSLRQGVNTEAFF.

The sample holds one count of this clone. This sequence joins TRBV6-5 and TRBJ1-1, with unresolved D. Germline CDR1 reads MNHEY; CDR2 reads SVGAGI. This CDR3 is 15 amino acids long. Deletions cut 2 bases from V and 1 base from J, with 11 bases between. The CDR3 DNA reads as TGTGCCAGCAGTTACGGATGGACGGGGAACACTGAAGCTTTCTTT. Encoded protein: CASSYGWTGNTEAFF.

The count of this clone is one. The chain combines TRBV5-1 with TRBJ2-5; 7 bases are shared with TRBD1. Trimming removed 4 bases from V and 2 bases from J; junction bases left unmatched: 2. This CDR3 has 13 residues. Germline loops: CDR1 SGHRS, CDR2 YFSETQ. CDR3 region: CASSTGQQETQYF. The CDR3 DNA reads TGCGCCAGCAGCACGGGACAGCAAGAGACCCAGTACTTC.

The chain combines TRBV19 with TRBJ2-7; tentatively, D is TRBD2 (6 bases). Trimming removed 5 bases from V and 4 bases from J, with 15 bases in between. CDR3 length: 14 amino acids. Germline CDR1 and CDR2: LNHDA and SQIVND (reference sequence). The CDR3 sequence is CASSLEGGFYEQYF. CDR3 in DNA: TGTGCCAGTAGTCTCGAGGGAGGATTTTACGAGCAGTACTTC.

This chain connects TRBV7-6 to TRBJ2-7; D tentatively reads TRBD1 or TRBD2 (5 bases each). Trimming cost V 6 bases and J 3 bases, with 15 bases left between them. This CDR3 spans 14 amino acids. CDR1 and CDR2 (germline): SGHVS, FNYEAQ. CDR3 sequence reads: CASRHGTEDYEQYF. In DNA form, the CDR3 reads TGTGCCAGCAGACACGGGACGGAGGACTACGAGCAGTACTTC.

The V and J genes are TRBV9 and TRBJ1-4; a weak D match, TRBD1 (5 bases). Trimming took 8 bases from V and 3 from J, leaving 14 bases between them. The CDR3 has 14 amino acids. The germline V gene encodes CDR1 SGDLS and CDR2 YYNGEE. The CDR3 bases are TGTGCCAGACCCGACCGGGGCTCTAATGAAAAACTGTTTTTT. This gives the protein CARPDRGSNEKLFF.

This chain links TRBV7-2 with TRBJ2-4; the match to TRBD1 covers 9 bases. This CDR3 contains 15 residues. Germline assignment: CDR1 SGHTA and CDR2 FQGNSA. V shed 3 bases, J shed 6 bases, and the junction held 6 bases outside the gene matches. CDR3 in DNA: TGTGCCAGCAGCTTGAGGGACAGGGCGTCAAACATTCAGTACTTC. Its translation: CASSLRDRASNIQYF.